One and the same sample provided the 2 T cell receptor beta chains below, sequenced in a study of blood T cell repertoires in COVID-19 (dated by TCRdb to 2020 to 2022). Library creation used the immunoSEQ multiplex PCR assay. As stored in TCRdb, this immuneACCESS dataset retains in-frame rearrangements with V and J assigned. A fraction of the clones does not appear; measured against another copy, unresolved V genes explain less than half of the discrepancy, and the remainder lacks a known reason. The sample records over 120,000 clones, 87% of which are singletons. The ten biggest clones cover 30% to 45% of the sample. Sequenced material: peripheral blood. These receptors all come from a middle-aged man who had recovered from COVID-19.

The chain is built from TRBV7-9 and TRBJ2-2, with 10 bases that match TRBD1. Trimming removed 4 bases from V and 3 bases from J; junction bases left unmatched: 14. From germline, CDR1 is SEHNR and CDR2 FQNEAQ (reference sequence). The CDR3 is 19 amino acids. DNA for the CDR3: TGTGCCAGCAGCTACCGGGACAGGGGAGGGAGGAGACACACCGGGGAGCTGTTTTTT. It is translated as CASSYRDRGGRRHTGELFF.

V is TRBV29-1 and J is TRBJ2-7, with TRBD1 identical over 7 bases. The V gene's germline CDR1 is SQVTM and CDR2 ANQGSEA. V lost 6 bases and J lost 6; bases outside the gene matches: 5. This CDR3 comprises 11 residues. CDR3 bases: TGCAGCGTGGGGTGGGACAGCGAGCAGTACTTC. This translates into CSVGWDSEQYF.